A selection of T cell receptor beta chains follows, all from one sample in a study of CD8 T cells in ankylosing spondylitis. In TCRdb, the 5' RACE reads were re-called with MiXCR into one record per CDR3 protein. The sample lists under 200,000 distinct CDR3 sequences; around 9.6% were seen once. The specimen sequenced was blood, either unsorted or a sorted T cell fraction (not recorded which). These receptors originate from a female donor with ankylosing spondylitis or in good health (not recorded which). The CDR3 runs from the conserved cysteine through the conserved F or W. The order of the fields is J gene, clone size, V gene, D gene, CDR3 DNA, CDR3 protein. A D gene is named only where the DNA matches it firmly. Expanded clones are given a class, and other clones once, few, many or no size at all.

j_gene: TRBJ2-5
abundance: many
v_gene: TRBV27
d_gene: .
CDR3nt: TGTGCCAGCAGTTTAGTCCATGGGGCAGAGACCCAGTACTTC
CDR3aa: CASSLVHGAETQYF

j_gene: TRBJ2-3
abundance: many
v_gene: TRBV4-3
d_gene: .
CDR3nt: TGCGCCAGCAGCCCTCGTATCCTCACAGATACGCAGTATTTT
CDR3aa: CASSPRILTDTQYF

j_gene: TRBJ2-1
abundance: many
v_gene: TRBV4-3
d_gene: TRBD2
CDR3nt: TGCGCCAGCAGCCAAGAACGAGTCAGCGGGAGGGCCGGGTACAATGAGCAGTTCTTC
CDR3aa: CASSQERVSGRAGYNEQFF

j_gene: TRBJ1-1
abundance: few
v_gene: TRBV7-6
d_gene: .
CDR3nt: TGTGCCAGCAGCTTAGACGGGCCCGGGGAAGCTTTCTTT
CDR3aa: CASSLDGPGEAFF

j_gene: TRBJ2-3
abundance: .
v_gene: TRBV23-1
d_gene: .
CDR3nt: TGCGCCAGCAGTCAATGTCAGGGGAGCACAGATACGCAGTATTTT
CDR3aa: CASSQCQGSTDTQYF

j_gene: TRBJ2-1
abundance: .
v_gene: TRBV5-4
d_gene: .
CDR3nt: TGTGCCAGCAGCTTGGTGGGGGCGGTGAGCTCCTACAATGAGCAGTTCTTC
CDR3aa: CASSLVGAVSSYNEQFF

j_gene: TRBJ1-2
abundance: few
v_gene: TRBV27
d_gene: .
CDR3nt: TGTGCCAGCAGTTTACGGGGAGGGCAAAACTATGGCTACACCTTC
CDR3aa: CASSLRGGQNYGYTF

j_gene: TRBJ2-2
abundance: few
v_gene: TRBV15
d_gene: .
CDR3nt: TGTGCCACCAGCAGAGAACTCACAGGGCTGAACACCGGGGAGCTGTTTTTT
CDR3aa: CATSRELTGLNTGELFF

j_gene: TRBJ2-5
abundance: .
v_gene: TRBV7-3
d_gene: .
CDR3nt: TGTGCCAGCAGCCCTAACTCGACCCAGACCCAGTACTTC
CDR3aa: CASSPNSTQTQYF

j_gene: TRBJ2-7
abundance: .
v_gene: TRBV11-2
d_gene: .
CDR3nt: TGTGCCAGCAGCGTTAATAGCGCTTACGAGCAGTACTTC
CDR3aa: CASSVNSAYEQYF

j_gene: TRBJ1-6
abundance: .
v_gene: TRBV28
d_gene: .
CDR3nt: TGTGCCAGCAGTTTAGGGCTCTATAATTCACCCCTCCACTTT
CDR3aa: CASSLGLYNSPLHF

j_gene: TRBJ1-2
abundance: many
v_gene: TRBV27
d_gene: .
CDR3nt: TGTGCCACCATAGGAGTCTTGGGCTACACCTTC
CDR3aa: CATIGVLGYTF

j_gene: TRBJ2-1
abundance: .
v_gene: TRBV6-5
d_gene: .
CDR3nt: TGTGCCAGCAGTTACTCGAATCAGGGCGACGAGCAGTTCTTC
CDR3aa: CASSYSNQGDEQFF

j_gene: TRBJ2-3
abundance: many
v_gene: TRBV15
d_gene: .
CDR3nt: TGTGCCACCAGCACTACATCTAGCGCCTTAGATACGCAGTATTTT
CDR3aa: CATSTTSSALDTQYF

j_gene: TRBJ2-5
abundance: .
v_gene: TRBV4-1
d_gene: .
CDR3nt: TGCGCCAGCAGCCAAGGGCCGGAACAAGAGACCCAGTACTTC
CDR3aa: CASSQGPEQETQYF

j_gene: TRBJ2-2
abundance: few
v_gene: TRBV6-2/TRBV6-3
d_gene: TRBD2
CDR3nt: TGTGCCAGCAGTCAGACTAGCGGGGTGAAGAACACCGGGGAGCTGTTTTTT
CDR3aa: CASSQTSGVKNTGELFF

j_gene: TRBJ2-7
abundance: few
v_gene: TRBV7-9
d_gene: TRBD2
CDR3nt: TGTGCCAGCCTCTTAGCGGGAGTGGCCGAGCAGTACTTC
CDR3aa: CASLLAGVAEQYF

j_gene: TRBJ2-3
abundance: few
v_gene: TRBV24-1
d_gene: .
CDR3nt: TGTGCCACCAGTGATTTGGGTACAGATACGCAGTATTTT
CDR3aa: CATSDLGTDTQYF

j_gene: TRBJ2-1
abundance: few
v_gene: TRBV10-2
d_gene: .
CDR3nt: TGCGCCAGCATCCGGACAGAGAACAATGAGCAGTTCTTC
CDR3aa: CASIRTENNEQFF

j_gene: TRBJ2-2
abundance: .
v_gene: TRBV3-1
d_gene: .
CDR3nt: TGTGCCAGCAGCCAAACCACCGGGGAGCTGTTTTTT
CDR3aa: CASSQTTGELFF

j_gene: TRBJ2-1
abundance: many
v_gene: TRBV11-2
d_gene: .
CDR3nt: TGTGCCAGCAGCTCTTTCGACAATGAGCAGTTCTTC
CDR3aa: CASSSFDNEQFF

j_gene: TRBJ2-2
abundance: .
v_gene: TRBV6-1
d_gene: TRBD1
CDR3nt: TGTGCCAGCAGTGGGGACAGGGGACCCACCGGGGAGCTGTTTTTT
CDR3aa: CASSGDRGPTGELFF

j_gene: TRBJ2-1
abundance: many
v_gene: TRBV5-1
d_gene: TRBD2
CDR3nt: TGCGCCAGCAGCATAGGACTAGCGGGAGGCGATGAGCAGTTCTTC
CDR3aa: CASSIGLAGGDEQFF

j_gene: TRBJ1-2
abundance: many
v_gene: TRBV5-1
d_gene: .
CDR3nt: TGCGCCAGCAGCACCGTAGAGGGGGTGGTTGATGGCTACACCTTC
CDR3aa: CASSTVEGVVDGYTF

j_gene: TRBJ2-5
abundance: few
v_gene: TRBV4-1
d_gene: TRBD1
CDR3nt: TGCGCCAGCAGCCATCCCGGACAGGTGACCCAGTACTTC
CDR3aa: CASSHPGQVTQYF

j_gene: TRBJ2-3
abundance: .
v_gene: TRBV7-2
d_gene: TRBD2
CDR3nt: TGTGCCAGCAGCATTGGACTAGCGGGAGGGGTCGATACGCAGTATTTT
CDR3aa: CASSIGLAGGVDTQYF

j_gene: TRBJ2-2
abundance: .
v_gene: TRBV7-3
d_gene: .
CDR3nt: TGTGCCAGCAGCTTTGGGCCCCGACTAACCCACACCGGGGAGCTGTTTTTT
CDR3aa: CASSFGPRLTHTGELFF

j_gene: TRBJ2-3
abundance: many
v_gene: TRBV12-3/TRBV12-4
d_gene: TRBD2
CDR3nt: TGTGCCAGCCTCTCAAGACTAGCGGGAAATACGCAGTATTTT
CDR3aa: CASLSRLAGNTQYF

j_gene: TRBJ2-7
abundance: .
v_gene: TRBV20-1
d_gene: .
CDR3nt: TGCAGTGCTAGAGGCCAGGAGACCGCCTACGAGCAGTACTTC
CDR3aa: CSARGQETAYEQYF

j_gene: TRBJ2-7
abundance: few
v_gene: TRBV7-9
d_gene: .
CDR3nt: TGTGCCAGCAGCTTAAAAGGCTCCGGCGAGCAGTACTTC
CDR3aa: CASSLKGSGEQYF

j_gene: TRBJ2-7
abundance: many
v_gene: TRBV12-3/TRBV12-4
d_gene: .
CDR3nt: TGTGCCAGCAGTTGGGGGGAGGGGGTAGACGAGCAGTACTTC
CDR3aa: CASSWGEGVDEQYF

j_gene: TRBJ1-3
abundance: .
v_gene: TRBV2
d_gene: .
CDR3nt: TGTGCCAGCAAAATCTCTGGAAACACCATATATTTT
CDR3aa: CASKISGNTIYF

j_gene: TRBJ2-1
abundance: few
v_gene: TRBV20-1
d_gene: .
CDR3nt: TGCAGTGCTATTCCTGAATACAATGAGCAGTTCTTC
CDR3aa: CSAIPEYNEQFF

j_gene: TRBJ2-7
abundance: .
v_gene: TRBV15
d_gene: .
CDR3nt: TGTGCCACCAGCCCGCTGGGGGACGAGCAGTACTTC
CDR3aa: CATSPLGDEQYF

j_gene: TRBJ2-2
abundance: few
v_gene: TRBV11-2
d_gene: .
CDR3nt: TGTGCCATCCCTAGACAGAACACCGGGGAGCTGTTTTTT
CDR3aa: CAIPRQNTGELFF

j_gene: TRBJ2-1
abundance: few
v_gene: TRBV4-3
d_gene: TRBD2
CDR3nt: TGCGCCAGCAGCCAAGCCCCTAGCGGGAGGGCGAATGAGCAGTTCTTC
CDR3aa: CASSQAPSGRANEQFF

j_gene: TRBJ2-3
abundance: few
v_gene: TRBV9
d_gene: .
CDR3nt: TGTGCCAGCAGCAACCGGGACGCCGCGGAGGATACGCAGTATTTT
CDR3aa: CASSNRDAAEDTQYF

j_gene: TRBJ1-6
abundance: few
v_gene: TRBV6-5
d_gene: .
CDR3nt: TGTGCCAGCAGTTACTCGGACGGTTCTAATTCACCCCTCCACTTT
CDR3aa: CASSYSDGSNSPLHF

j_gene: TRBJ1-1
abundance: few
v_gene: TRBV20-1
d_gene: .
CDR3nt: TGCAGTGCTAGAGATATCTCCCCGTCCCTGAACACTGAAGCTTTCTTT
CDR3aa: CSARDISPSLNTEAFF

j_gene: TRBJ2-5
abundance: once
v_gene: TRBV24-1
d_gene: TRBD1
CDR3nt: TGTGCCACCAGTGATTTAGGGACAGGGATCCAGTACTTC
CDR3aa: CATSDLGTGIQYF

j_gene: TRBJ1-5
abundance: few
v_gene: TRBV7-9
d_gene: .
CDR3nt: TGTGCCAGCAGCTTGTCGGGGGCTCGGCAGCCCCAGCATTTT
CDR3aa: CASSLSGARQPQHF

j_gene: TRBJ2-1
abundance: .
v_gene: TRBV6-5
d_gene: TRBD2
CDR3nt: TGTGCCAGCAGTTACGGGGGGGTGAGCTCCTACAATGAGCAGTTCTTC
CDR3aa: CASSYGGVSSYNEQFF

j_gene: TRBJ2-7
abundance: .
v_gene: TRBV6-2/TRBV6-3
d_gene: .
CDR3nt: TGTGCCAGCAGTTACGCCGAGGGCCTACTCTCCTACGAGCAGTACTTC
CDR3aa: CASSYAEGLLSYEQYF

j_gene: TRBJ2-6
abundance: .
v_gene: TRBV7-9
d_gene: .
CDR3nt: TGTGCCAGGGCGGGGGGGGCCAACGTCCTGACTTTC
CDR3aa: CARAGGANVLTF

j_gene: TRBJ2-7
abundance: .
v_gene: TRBV18
d_gene: TRBD2
CDR3nt: TGTGCCAGCTCACCGAAGGATCGGTTGGCGGGAGGGCGCCACGAGCAGTACTTC
CDR3aa: CASSPKDRLAGGRHEQYF

j_gene: TRBJ1-2
abundance: few
v_gene: TRBV6-5
d_gene: TRBD1
CDR3nt: TGTGCCAGCAGTTACCTAGGGACAGGGGCTTCCTATGGCTACACCTTC
CDR3aa: CASSYLGTGASYGYTF

j_gene: TRBJ1-2
abundance: few
v_gene: TRBV7-9
d_gene: .
CDR3nt: TGTGCCAGCAGCCCGAGGGATAACTATGGCTACACCTTC
CDR3aa: CASSPRDNYGYTF

j_gene: TRBJ1-1
abundance: many
v_gene: TRBV5-1
d_gene: TRBD1
CDR3nt: TGCGCCAGCCGGGACAGGGGAAACACTGAAGCTTTCTTT
CDR3aa: CASRDRGNTEAFF

j_gene: TRBJ2-7
abundance: many
v_gene: TRBV29-1
d_gene: .
CDR3nt: TGCAGCGTTGACGATAGGGACGAGCAGTACTTC
CDR3aa: CSVDDRDEQYF

j_gene: TRBJ1-2
abundance: few
v_gene: TRBV6-6
d_gene: .
CDR3nt: TGTGCCAGCAGTCCGGGACGGACTGGGACCTTC
CDR3aa: CASSPGRTGTF

j_gene: TRBJ2-1
abundance: .
v_gene: TRBV20-1
d_gene: TRBD1
CDR3nt: TGCAGTGCTAGGGACCGGACAGGGACCAAACGGGCGGTCCAGTTCTTC
CDR3aa: CSARDRTGTKRAVQFF